This is a list of T cell receptor beta chains from one sample in a study of long-term antiretroviral therapy in people with HIV. The method was immunoSEQ multiplex PCR; TCRdb's version includes in-frame clones alone and lacks a portion of them. The profile covers fewer than 40,000 clones, with approximately 80% appearing a single time and 7% to 10% taken by the ten largest. The sample in question was unsorted PBMCs, obtained 3.1 years after starting antiretroviral therapy. These receptors all come from a woman aged 45-60 years with HIV. Each CDR3 is given with its conserved first and last residue. Fields, in order: V gene, clone size, D gene, J gene, CDR3 protein, CDR3 DNA. A D gene is named only where the DNA matches it firmly. Size is stated for part of the rows, as once, few or many counts, or as a class when the clone is expanded.

TRBV10-3	-	-	TRBJ2-7	CAISEFTGSYEQYF	TGTGCCATCAGTGAGTTCACAGGGAGCTACGAGCAGTACTTC
TRBV7-9	few	TRBD1	TRBJ1-2	CASSLGTGKNGYTF	TGTGCCAGCAGCTTAGGGACAGGAAAGAATGGCTACACCTTC
TRBV10-3	-	-	TRBJ1-2	CAISESIGYTF	TGTGCCATCAGTGAGTCAATCGGCTACACCTTC
TRBV5-6	-	-	TRBJ1-5	CASSLAAGNQPQHF	TGTGCCAGCAGCTTGGCCGCGGGAAATCAGCCCCAGCATTTT
TRBV5-1	-	-	TRBJ2-7	CASSPWGGESYEQYF	TGCGCCAGCTCCCCCTGGGGCGGGGAGTCCTACGAGCAGTACTTC
TRBV2	few	-	TRBJ2-7	CASSLGVGEQYF	TGTGCCAGCAGCCTGGGGGTAGGCGAGCAGTACTTC
TRBV4-1	-	-	TRBJ1-2	CASSQGPGMDYGYTF	TGCGCCAGCAGCCAAGGCCCGGGTATGGACTATGGCTACACCTTC
TRBV9	-	-	TRBJ1-3	CASSVGAGSGNTIYF	TGTGCCAGCAGCGTAGGAGCAGGGTCTGGAAACACCATATATTTT
TRBV14	few	-	TRBJ2-2	CASSQDLHPVLFF	TGTGCCAGCAGCCAAGATCTCCACCCTGTGCTGTTTTTT
TRBV10-2	-	-	TRBJ2-2	CASSEDGATGELFF	TGCGCCAGCAGCGAAGATGGGGCCACCGGGGAGCTGTTTTTT
TRBV10-2	-	-	TRBJ1-1	CASSESGGDTEAFF	TGCGCCAGCAGTGAGTCGGGGGGCGACACTGAAGCTTTCTTT
TRBV5-6	few	-	TRBJ2-7	CASSSYDGRSSYEQYF	TGTGCCAGCAGCTCCTATGACGGGAGAAGCTCCTACGAGCAGTACTTC
TRBV30	-	-	TRBJ2-1	CAWSVQPVGEQFF	TGTGCCTGGAGTGTACAGCCCGTGGGTGAGCAGTTCTTC
TRBV4-2	-	TRBD2	TRBJ2-3	CASSQGAGGATFYTDTQYF	TGTGCCAGCAGCCAAGGGGCGGGGGGGGCAACCTTTTACACAGATACGCAGTATTTT
TRBV5-1	-	-	TRBJ1-6	CASSLDSPDRYNSPLHF	TGCGCCAGCAGCTTGGACAGTCCTGACCGCTATAATTCACCCCTCCACTTT
TRBV27	-	-	TRBJ1-4	CASSFWGEREKLFF	TGTGCCAGCAGTTTCTGGGGGGAACGGGAAAAACTGTTTTTT
TRBV11-2	-	-	TRBJ2-2	CASGALGYRTGELFF	TGTGCCAGCGGCGCCTTGGGGTATAGGACCGGGGAGCTGTTTTTT
TRBV5-1	-	-	TRBJ2-3	CASSSGSSSTDTQYF	TGCGCCAGCAGCTCAGGGAGCTCTAGCACAGATACGCAGTATTTT
TRBV6-5	once	TRBD1	TRBJ1-4	CASSLTGVRTNEKLFF	TGTGCCAGCAGTTTAACAGGGGTTAGAACTAATGAAAAACTGTTTTTT
TRBV19	few	-	TRBJ2-7	CASSNLYEQYF	TGTGCCAGTAGTAACCTATACGAGCAGTACTTC
TRBV5-1	once	TRBD2	TRBJ2-3	CASSRGGAADTQYF	TGCGCCTCTTCTCGGGGGGGGGCCGCAGATACGCAGTATTTT
TRBV5-1	-	-	TRBJ1-6	CASSFGITYNSPLHF	TGCGCCAGCAGCTTCGGTATAACCTATAATTCACCCCTCCACTTT
TRBV5-1	-	-	TRBJ1-1	CASRMVDEAFF	TGCGCCAGCAGGATGGTTGATGAAGCTTTCTTT
TRBV2	-	-	TRBJ1-5	CASRDLSNQPQHF	TGTGCCAGCAGGGACCTTAGCAATCAGCCCCAGCATTTT
TRBV19	-	-	TRBJ2-7	CASSIGTLYEQYF	TGTGCCAGTAGTATTGGGACTCTCTACGAGCAGTACTTC
TRBV11-2	-	-	TRBJ2-7	CASSLIKYEQYF	TGTGCCAGCAGCTTGATCAAATACGAGCAGTACTTC
TRBV27	-	-	TRBJ1-4	CASSSHNEKLFF	TGTGCCAGCAGTTCCCATAATGAAAAACTGTTTTTT
TRBV13	-	-	TRBJ1-2	CASSLDVEGENGYTF	TGTGCCAGCAGCTTAGATGTGGAGGGGGAAAATGGCTACACCTTC
TRBV30	-	-	TRBJ1-1	CAWSVQERSNTEAFF	TGTGCCTGGAGTGTACAGGAGCGATCGAACACTGAAGCTTTCTTT
TRBV4-1	-	TRBD2	TRBJ2-3	CASSQVERGAVSDTQYF	TGCGCCAGCAGCCAAGTGGAGCGGGGGGCTGTAAGTGATACGCAGTATTTT
TRBV2	-	-	TRBJ1-5	CASREGLLDNQPQHF	TGTGCCAGCAGGGAGGGACTTCTGGACAATCAGCCCCAGCATTTT
TRBV14	few	TRBD1	TRBJ1-2	CASSLPGQGAIGGYTF	TGTGCCAGCAGCCTCCCTGGACAGGGGGCAATCGGAGGCTACACCTTC
TRBV12-5	few	-	TRBJ1-5	CASGWGPVSGVSNQPQHF	TGTGCTAGTGGTTGGGGCCCCGTTAGCGGGGTGAGCAATCAGCCCCAGCATTTT
TRBV29-1	-	-	TRBJ1-2	CSGGGGASNYGYTF	TGCAGCGGCGGAGGCGGAGCGTCTAACTATGGCTACACCTTC
TRBV2	-	-	TRBJ1-3	CASTLLTVSGNTIYF	TGTGCCAGCACTTTACTGACGGTTTCTGGAAACACCATATATTTT
TRBV7-2	-	-	TRBJ2-3	CASSTSRDTQYF	TGTGCCAGCAGCACCTCGAGAGATACGCAGTATTTT
TRBV7-9	-	-	TRBJ2-7	CASSSGRYEQYF	TGTGCCAGCAGCTCGGGGAGGTACGAGCAGTACTTC
TRBV4-1	-	-	TRBJ2-7	CASAWSGFAYEQYF	TGCGCCAGCGCTTGGTCGGGGTTCGCCTACGAGCAGTACTTC
TRBV6-1	-	-	TRBJ1-1	CASADPKYSNTEAFF	TGTGCCAGCGCCGACCCAAAATACTCGAACACTGAAGCTTTCTTT
TRBV11-2	-	-	TRBJ1-4	CASSFPGVGEKLFF	TGTGCCAGCAGCTTTCCAGGGGTGGGTGAAAAACTGTTTTTT
TRBV10-3	-	TRBD2	TRBJ2-1	CAISETGLAPYNEQFF	TGTGCCATCAGTGAGACCGGACTAGCGCCCTACAATGAGCAGTTCTTC
TRBV5-1	-	-	TRBJ2-5	CASSLPGEPETQYF	TGCGCCAGCAGCTTGCCAGGGGAACCAGAGACCCAGTACTTC
TRBV4-1	-	-	TRBJ2-7	CASSVDPSYEQYF	TGCGCCAGCAGCGTAGACCCCTCCTACGAGCAGTACTTC
TRBV5-1	few	-	TRBJ1-6	CASSLGGENSPLHF	TGCGCCAGCAGCTTGGGCGGGGAAAATTCACCCCTCCACTTT
TRBV6-5	-	-	TRBJ1-1	CASSLQGGTEAFF	TGTGCCAGCAGTTTACAGGGAGGCACTGAAGCTTTCTTT
TRBV19	-	-	TRBJ1-1	CASSMPGGARGTEAFF	TGTGCCAGTAGTATGCCCGGGGGGGCCCGGGGGACTGAAGCTTTCTTT
TRBV14	-	-	TRBJ2-3	CASSQRLSPSGTDTQYF	TGTGCCAGCAGCCAGCGACTTAGTCCTTCGGGCACAGATACGCAGTATTTT
TRBV5-1	-	-	TRBJ2-5	CASSLGPTETQYF	TGCGCCAGCAGCTTGGGGCCGACGGAGACCCAGTACTTC
TRBV5-1	-	-	TRBJ2-7	CASSLGDPLAYEQYF	TGCGCCAGCAGCTTGGGGGACCCACTTGCGTACGAGCAGTACTTC
TRBV5-4	-	-	TRBJ1-6	CASRLTGSNSPLHF	TGTGCCAGCAGATTAACAGGGAGTAATTCACCCCTCCACTTT
TRBV9	-	TRBD1	TRBJ2-7	CASSVISGGFGEQYF	TGTGCCAGCAGCGTTATTTCAGGGGGCTTTGGTGAGCAGTACTTC
TRBV5-6	-	-	TRBJ1-1	CASSLGQVMNTEAFF	TGTGCCAGCAGCTTGGGACAGGTGATGAACACTGAAGCTTTCTTT
TRBV5-6	-	-	TRBJ2-5	CASSWARGLKTQYF	TGTGCCAGCAGCTGGGCTCGGGGGTTGAAGACCCAGTACTTC
TRBV5-1	-	TRBD2	TRBJ2-1	CASSPVTGGPNEQFF	TGCGCCAGCAGCCCTGTAACGGGGGGGCCTAATGAGCAGTTCTTC
TRBV10-1	-	-	TRBJ2-1	CASSHLGDEQFF	TGCGCCAGCAGTCACCTTGGGGATGAGCAGTTCTTC
TRBV7-2	-	-	TRBJ1-4	CASSLQAGSTNEKLFF	TGTGCCAGCAGCTTACAGGCCGGCTCAACTAATGAAAAACTGTTTTTT
TRBV11-2	-	-	TRBJ1-3	CASSPGPLNTIYF	TGTGCCAGCAGCCCAGGGCCCCTCAACACCATATATTTT
TRBV30	-	TRBD2	TRBJ2-1	CAWTQSGGAGEQFF	TGTGCCTGGACCCAAAGCGGGGGGGCGGGTGAGCAGTTCTTC